Below are 6 T cell receptor beta chains sequenced from a single sample in a study of T cell responses to AZD1222 COVID-19 vaccine. Clones were read by immunoSEQ multiplex PCR, and TCRdb kept only the in-frame ones, dropping some. Of some 150,000 clones detected, just over 90% appear once; the ten largest clones hold around 1.9%. The input for sequencing was peripheral blood, taken on day 0 of AZD1222 vaccination. These receptors all come from an adult in good health.

V gene TRBV4-2 combines with J gene TRBJ1-6, with D possibly being TRBD1 (5 bases). The CDR3 is 15 residues long. Germline loops: CDR1 LGHNA, CDR2 YNFKEQ. With 2 bases removed from V and 7 bases from J, the gap between germline ends came to 12 bases. The DNA of the CDR3 is TGTGCCAGCAGCCAAAGGGACTCCAGGAATTCACCCCTCCACTTT. Its protein product is CASSQRDSRNSPLHF.

The gene calls are TRBV30 and TRBJ2-3, with D unresolved. The germline V and J ends were trimmed by 2 bases and 4 bases, with 10 bases remaining between them. The CDR3 covers 13 residues. Germline V gene data show CDR1 as GTSNPN and CDR2 as SVGIG (reference sequence). CDR3 sequence reads: CAWSTKGADTQYF. The CDR3 bases are TGTGCCTGGAGTACCAAAGGCGCAGATACGCAGTATTTT.

The chain links TRBV6-1 to TRBJ2-1; tentatively, D is TRBD1 (6 bases). CDR1 is MNHNS and CDR2 is SASEGT in the germline V gene. CDR3 length equals 14 residues. V was pared by 2 bases and J by 3 bases, with 8 bases between. CDR3 sequence reads: CASSETGNYNEQFF. The CDR3 bases are TGTGCCAGCAGTGAAACAGGGAACTACAATGAGCAGTTCTTC.

The CDR3 region has the DNA TGTGCCAGCAGCCGGTCCAGGACAGGGGATGGCTACACCTTC. This sequence encodes CASSRSRTGDGYTF. The V and J genes are TRBV7-3 and TRBJ1-2, with TRBD1 matching over 9 bases. V lost 5 bases, J lost 6 bases, and 7 bases stayed unmatched. Germline CDR1 reads SGHTA; CDR2 reads FQGTGA. This CDR3 region has 14 residues.

This chain uses TRBV4-2 with TRBJ2-3; maybe TRBD1 (5 bases). Trimming removed 3 bases at V and 9 bases at J, with 10 bases between. The CDR3 runs to 12 residues. Germline-derived CDR1 and CDR2 are LGHNA and YNFKEQ. This CDR3 is CASSQERGTQYF. DNA of the CDR3: TGTGCCAGCAGCCAGGAAAGGGGCACGCAGTATTTT.

This clone was observed a few times. The J gene is TRBJ1-3, the V gene TRBV2; possible D gene TRBD1, 5 bases. Germline loops: CDR1 SNHLY, CDR2 FYNNEI. The ends were cut back, 6 bases at V and 7 bases at J, with 10 bases in the middle. The CDR3 runs to 12 residues. In DNA, the CDR3 is TGTGCCAGCAGCAGACAGTCGAACACCATATATTTT. Amino acid sequence: CASSRQSNTIYF.